The rows below give T cell receptor beta chains drawn from one sample of a study of blood T cells in healthy people across ages. TCRdb called the 5' RACE reads again in MiXCR, with one record for every CDR3 protein. The sample lists 1.8 million or so distinct CDR3 sequences; approximately 39% were seen once. Material for sequencing was blood. The receptors derive from a human donor in good health. Each CDR3 is given with its conserved first and last residue. Each record gives: J gene, V gene, D gene, clone size, CDR3 DNA, CDR3 protein. The D gene is left open where the match is weak. The size of a clone is reported for some rows only, either as once, few or many, or as a class for expanded clones.

TRBJ2-1	TRBV12-3/TRBV12-4	TRBD1	many	TGTGCCAGCTCTTCGTGGGGACAGGGGAATAATGAGCAGTTCTTC	CASSSWGQGNNEQFF
TRBJ2-7	TRBV7-3	TRBD1	.	TGTGCCAGCAGCTTGACAGGGGGCGTGGACGAGCAGTACTTC	CASSLTGGVDEQYF
TRBJ1-3	TRBV2	.	.	TGTGCCAGCAGTGAAGACAGCTCTGGAAACACCATATATTTT	CASSEDSSGNTIYF
TRBJ1-2	TRBV19	.	.	TGTGCCAGTAGTATGGAGTTCTCTGGCTACACCTTC	CASSMEFSGYTF
TRBJ1-6	TRBV5-6	.	few	TGTGCCAGCAGCTCGGGACAAGGGAGACCCCTCCACTTT	CASSSGQGRPLHF
TRBJ1-5	TRBV12-3/TRBV12-4	.	.	TGTGCCAGCAGGCACGGTTTCTATAGCAATCAGCCCCAGCATTTT	CASRHGFYSNQPQHF
TRBJ2-7	TRBV7-3	.	many	TGTGCCAGCAGCCCGGGACCCAACACTTCCGAGCAGTACTTC	CASSPGPNTSEQYF
TRBJ2-3	TRBV29-1	.	few	TGCAGCGTTGAACCACAGGGTGGGAGCACAGATACGCAGTATTTT	CSVEPQGGSTDTQYF
TRBJ2-7	TRBV5-1	TRBD2	many	TGTGCCAGCAGCTTAGCGGGACAAAACTACGAGCAGTACTTC	CASSLAGQNYEQYF
TRBJ2-3	TRBV5-1	TRBD2	.	TGCGCCAGCAGCTTGAGGGGACTAGCGGGGGGGCCGACAGATACGCAGTATTTT	CASSLRGLAGGPTDTQYF
TRBJ2-3	TRBV29-1	.	.	TGCAGCGTTTTTCCCTTTCCAGATACGCAGTATTTT	CSVFPFPDTQYF
TRBJ2-3	TRBV2	.	few	TGTGCCAGCCTACAACAGTTTCCAGATACGCAGTATTTT	CASLQQFPDTQYF
TRBJ2-1	TRBV15	TRBD2	.	TGTGCCACCAGCGGCGGAGGGGCGGGGGGGACCTACAATGAGCAGTTCTTC	CATSGGGAGGTYNEQFF
TRBJ2-1	TRBV29-1	.	many	TGCAGCGTAGACTCAGACGGCGCAACCTACAATGAGCAGTTCTTC	CSVDSDGATYNEQFF
TRBJ2-1	TRBV11-2	.	.	TGTGCCAGCAGTTCCAACTACAACAATGAGCAGTTCTTC	CASSSNYNNEQFF
TRBJ2-7	TRBV4-1	.	.	TGCGCCAGCAGTCCAGTCTTCGGGGACACCCGCTTCTACGAGCAGTACTTC	CASSPVFGDTRFYEQYF
TRBJ1-4	TRBV5-1	.	.	TGCGCCAGCAGCAAGAGTGGGACAACTAATGAAAAACTGTTTTTT	CASSKSGTTNEKLFF
TRBJ2-5	TRBV6-2/TRBV6-3	.	few	TGTGCCACCAGATTGAGTTCCGGGACTCAGCAGTACTTC	CATRLSSGTQQYF
TRBJ1-5	TRBV19	TRBD1	few	TGTGCCAGTAGTCCCCAGGGGGACAATCAGCCCCAGCATTTT	CASSPQGDNQPQHF
TRBJ1-2	TRBV29-1	.	once	TGCAGCGTTGCCCGGGGAGGGGAAGGCTACACCTTC	CSVARGGEGYTF
TRBJ1-1	TRBV25-1	.	.	TGTGCCAGCAGTTACAGAACGAACACTGAAGCTTTCTTT	CASSYRTNTEAFF
TRBJ1-2	TRBV7-9	.	.	TGTGCCAGCAGCTTAACGCAGGGCAGCTATGGCTACACCTTC	CASSLTQGSYGYTF
TRBJ2-6	TRBV13	.	.	TGTGCCAGCAGCTTCGCGGCTGGGGCCAACGTCCTGACTTTC	CASSFAAGANVLTF
TRBJ1-5	TRBV6-6	TRBD1	.	TGTGCCAGCAGTTATGTGGGACAGGGCAATCAGCCCCAGCATTTT	CASSYVGQGNQPQHF
TRBJ2-6	TRBV6-5	.	.	TGTGCCAGCAGTTACTCGGGCCGAAGGGGGGCCAACGTCCTGACTTTC	CASSYSGRRGANVLTF
TRBJ2-7	TRBV6-2/TRBV6-3	.	few	TGTGCCAGCAGTTACAGGAGGGGCGAGGGCTTCCTTTCCTACGAGCAGTACTTC	CASSYRRGEGFLSYEQYF
TRBJ2-6	TRBV7-9	.	.	TGTGCCAGCAGCTTCCCCCCGAGACAGGACACGTACTCTGGGGCCAACGTCCTGACTTTC	CASSFPPRQDTYSGANVLTF
TRBJ2-5	TRBV9	.	few	TGTGCCAGCAGCGTAGGGGGGTCGTACCAAGAGACCCAGTACTTC	CASSVGGSYQETQYF
TRBJ2-3	TRBV5-1	.	.	TGCGCCAGCAGCTTGGTCGAAGGGGGCACAGATACGCAGTATTTT	CASSLVEGGTDTQYF
TRBJ1-2	TRBV7-9	.	.	TGTGCCAGCAGCGGGGCGGCAGGGAGTAACTATGGCTACACCTTC	CASSGAAGSNYGYTF
TRBJ2-7	TRBV28	.	few	TGTGCCAGCCAGGAGTTAGGGAGGTCTGACGAGCAGTACTTC	CASQELGRSDEQYF
TRBJ2-5	TRBV5-4	TRBD1	.	TGTGCCAGCAGCTTTAGACAGGGAATGCAAGAGACCCAGTACTTC	CASSFRQGMQETQYF
TRBJ1-2	TRBV7-9	.	.	TGTGCCAGCAGCTTTGATATGACGGATAACTATGGCTACACCTTC	CASSFDMTDNYGYTF